The 13 T cell receptor beta chains in this list originate from one sample, sequenced in a study of metastatic and nonmetastatic thyroid tumors. Patients underwent thyroid surgery, and none had received any treatment before it. Via MiXCR, TCRdb re-called the PCR reads. The sample yields 26,000 or so clones, about 3.7% seen once. Sequencing was performed on blood. The receptors here all came from a male donor with papillary thyroid cancer or a benign thyroid nodule (not recorded which). Some clones in this sample may be carry-over from other donors' samples.

The V call is TRBV6-1, the J call TRBJ2-1, with 11 bases identical to TRBD2. Germline assignment: CDR1 MNHNS and CDR2 SASEGT. This CDR3 has 16 amino acids. V dropped 3 bases and J dropped 3; count of bases not matched to a gene: 4. The CDR3, as DNA: TGTGCCAGCAGTGATTCCGGACTAGCGGGCTACAATGAGCAGTTCTTC. This sequence encodes CASSDSGLAGYNEQFF.

This clone was found many times. J is TRBJ1-1 and V is TRBV5-1; D gene uncertain. The CDR3 spans 13 residues. In germline, CDR1 is SGHRS, CDR2 YFSETQ. V was shortened by 0 bases and J by 0 bases, with 3 bases between the two germline ends. CDR3 coding DNA: TGCGCCAGCAGCTTGGGGGTGAACACTGAAGCTTTCTTT. Protein sequence: CASSLGVNTEAFF.

This clone came up a few times. The rearrangement links TRBV11-3 to TRBJ2-1; D possibly corresponds to TRBD1 (5 bases). Germline CDR1 and CDR2: SGHNT and YENEEA. The ends were cut back, 5 bases at V and 5 bases at J, with 16 bases in the middle. CDR3 length equals 15 residues. DNA for the CDR3: TGTGCCAGCAGCCCTTGGGGCAGGCAGCACAATGAGCAGTTCTTC. Its translation is CASSPWGRQHNEQFF.

This clone was counted ten times or more. Here the CDR3 DNA reads TGTGCCAGCAGCTTAGGAACGGGTATAGAGACCCAGTACTTC. It yields the protein CASSLGTGIETQYF. The chain couples TRBV7-9 to TRBJ2-5; D uncertain. The CDR3 has 14 amino acids. V was shortened by 1 base and J by 4 bases, with 10 bases between the two germline ends. Germline assignment: CDR1 SEHNR and CDR2 FQNEAQ (reference sequence).

This clone was counted ten times or more. The chain combines TRBV19 with TRBJ1-3; D ambiguous. The CDR3 has 14 residues. The germline V and J ends were trimmed by 4 bases and 7 bases, with 14 bases remaining between them. CDR1 is LNHDA, CDR2 SQIVND, per germline (reference sequence). The DNA of the CDR3 is TGTGCCAGTAGTACCGGACGGACGGTGAACACCATATATTTT. It is translated as CASSTGRTVNTIYF.

This clone was seen ten or more times. This chain uses TRBV5-1 with TRBJ2-1; D gene unclear. Between the trimmed V and J ends, which lost 0 bases and 8 bases, there was a span of 12 bases. Germline values: CDR1 SGHRS, CDR2 YFSETQ. CDR3 length: 14 residues. The chain's CDR3 is CASSLVAVNDEQFF. The CDR3 nucleotides are TGCGCCAGCAGCTTGGTGGCGGTTAACGATGAGCAGTTCTTC.

V and J are TRBV6-1 and TRBJ2-5, with 7 positions matching TRBD1. V trimming: 11 bases; J trimming: 1 base; junction bases outside the gene matches: 13. Looked up from germline, CDR1 is MNHNS and CDR2 is SASEGT. The CDR3 is 15 amino acids. The DNA of the CDR3 is TGTGCCGGCAATACCCAGACAGGGTCCCAAGAGACCCAGTACTTC. This gives the protein CAGNTQTGSQETQYF.

This clone is categorized as medium-sized. The V and J genes are TRBV28 and TRBJ1-3, with D uncertain. CDR1 is MDHEN and CDR2 is SYDVKM in the germline V gene. This CDR3 comprises 14 residues. V was clipped by 4 bases and J by 0 bases, with 7 bases between them. The CDR3 protein is CASSSEGSGNTIYF. DNA of the CDR3: TGTGCCAGCAGTTCAGAGGGCTCTGGAAACACCATATATTTT.

This clone was detected ten times or more. This sequence joins TRBV30 and TRBJ2-2; D unclear. The germline V and J ends were trimmed by 2 bases and 5 bases, with 12 bases remaining between them. The CDR3 is 14 amino acids. CDR1 and CDR2 (germline): GTSNPN, SVGIG (reference sequence). CDR3 sequence reads: CAWSSQRETGELFF. Written as DNA, the CDR3 is TGTGCCTGGAGTTCCCAGCGAGAAACCGGGGAGCTGTTTTTT.

In this sample, this clone turned up many times. This rearrangement joins TRBV5-1 to TRBJ2-7, with TRBD1 as a possible D gene (6 bases). This CDR3 is built from 15 residues. Germline V gene data show CDR1 as SGHRS and CDR2 as YFSETQ. The V gene lost 1 base and the J gene lost 2 bases, with 13 bases spanning the gap. This CDR3 is CASSLQTGRPYEQYF. The CDR3 DNA sequence: TGCGCCAGCAGCTTGCAGACAGGCCGGCCCTACGAGCAGTACTTC.

This clone appeared a few times. The chain couples TRBV6-4 to TRBJ2-3; 10 nucleotides line up with TRBD2. J gave up 4 bases and V 2 bases, and 6 bases lay outside the gene matches. The CDR3 is 16 residues long. The germline V gene has CDR1 MRHNA and CDR2 SNTAGT. The CDR3 DNA reads as TGTGCCAGCAGTGACGCGCTAGCGGGAGTGCCAGATACGCAGTATTTT. It encodes CASSDALAGVPDTQYF.

This clone was observed a handful of times. V is TRBV7-9 and J is TRBJ2-5; no reliable D call. The CDR3 sequence is 14 residues long. CDR1 and CDR2 (germline): SEHNR, FQNEAQ (reference sequence). The V and J ends lost 1 base and 3 bases respectively, with 9 bases between them. Written as DNA, the CDR3 is TGTGCCAGCAGCTTAGTCGGATACGAAGAGACCCAGTACTTC. Residues: CASSLVGYEETQYF.

This clone came up many times. Since a much larger clone is just one base distant, this may be a read error. This chain uses TRBV28 with TRBJ2-7, with D perhaps TRBD1 or TRBD2 (7 bases each). Germline V CDR1 and CDR2: MDHEN, SYDVKM. This CDR3 comprises 17 residues. V was cut by 0 bases and J by 0 bases, with 15 bases left in between. Written as DNA, the CDR3 is TGTGCCAGCAGTTTATGGGGGGGGCAGGGGGACTCCTACGAGCAGTACTTC. Amino acid sequence: CASSLWGGQGDSYEQYF. Full variable domain (remainder filled in from reference TRBV28 and TRBJ2-7): DVKVTQSSRYLVKRTGEKVFLECVQDMDHENMFWYRQDPGLGLRLIYFSYDVKMKEKGDIPEGYSVSREKKERFSLILESASTNQTSMYLCASSLWGGQGDSYEQYFGPGTRLTVT.